These 4 T cell receptor beta chains were sequenced from one sample in a study of identical twins. TCRdb re-analysed the 5' RACE reads in MiXCR, keeping a single row per CDR3 protein. The sample has more than 600,000 distinct CDR3 sequences, approximately 18% seen once. These same data were also listed under a study on T cells expressing NK-cell markers.

The sequenced sample consisted of PBMCs. These receptors came from a woman aged 18-30 years in good health.

This clonotype has only a few counts. The chain combines TRBV20-1 with TRBJ2-5; D may be TRBD1 or TRBD2 (5 bases each). In germline, CDR1 is DFQATT, CDR2 SNEGSKA (reference sequence). Trimming shortened V by 6 bases and J by 3 bases, and 11 bases separated the two germline ends. The CDR3 runs to 12 residues. CDR3 DNA: TGCAGTGCCGGGGCAGGAAAAGAGACCCAGTACTTC. Amino acid sequence: CSAGAGKETQYF.

A word on this clonotype: One end of the junction fails to match germline, which may point to a read error. The rearrangement uses TRBV24-1 and TRBJ1-1; no reliable D call. The germline V gene has CDR1 KGHDR and CDR2 SFDVKD. CDR3 length: 12 residues. The CDR3 reads CATSDLEGKAFF. Here the CDR3 DNA reads TGTGCCACCAGCGATTTGGAAGGGAAAGCTTTCTTT.

This sequence joins TRBV27 and TRBJ2-2; D is unresolved. Per germline, CDR1 MNHEY and CDR2 SMNVEV (reference sequence). The CDR3 consists of 14 residues. Trimming left V 1 base short and J 9 bases short, with 12 bases between. The CDR3 sequence: CASSLWTSPRELFF. The CDR3 DNA reads TGTGCCAGCAGTTTATGGACCAGTCCCCGGGAGCTGTTTTTT.

J is TRBJ2-2 and V is TRBV28; 8 bases fit TRBD1. This CDR3 contains 13 residues. In germline, CDR1 is MDHEN, CDR2 SYDVKM. V was pared by 3 bases and J by 10 bases, with 4 bases of the junction left unmatched. The CDR3 bases are TGTGCCAGCAGTTTGCCAGGGGGCGTGGAGCTGTTTTTT. Translating it yields CASSLPGGVELFF.